The present T cell receptor beta chain was sequenced within a study of blood T cell repertoires in COVID-19. Sequenced by immunoSEQ multiplex PCR; TCRdb stores in-frame clones only, minus some. The sample includes 170,000 or so clones, about 86% seen only once; the top ten take 5.5% to 7%. The J segment lost 1 base and the V segment lost 1 base, leaving 4 bases of the junction unmatched. The CDR3 loop spans 15 amino acids. Germline CDR1 SGHDT, CDR2 YYEEEE. The chain recombines TRBV5-6 with TRBJ1-1, with TRBD1 matching 7 bases. The TCR was taken from a man between 45 and 60 years old with active or convalescent COVID-19. The specimen was peripheral blood. CDR3 nucleotide sequence: TGTGCCAGCAGCTTGCGAGGGGGCGGGAACACTGAAGCTTTCTTT. Its translation is CASSLRGGGNTEAFF.